Sequencing of this T cell receptor (beta chain) was carried out in a study of blood T cells in healthy people across ages. Next came a second PCR, run for about 7 to 12 cycles, which used a sample-barcoded 5' primer along with a J-beta primer mix. MiXCR, run by TCRdb on the 5' RACE reads, gives a single entry per CDR3 protein. The profile shows about 1.8 million distinct CDR3 sequences, 40% to 55% of them singletons. CDR1 and CDR2 (germline): SEHNR, FQNEAQ (reference sequence). The CDR3 sequence is 19 residues long. To note about this clonotype: The junction and the germline gene differ at one end; a read error may be behind it.

The chain uses TRBV7-9 and TRBJ2-7; the match to TRBD1 covers 8 bases. The DNA end is a closer match to TRBJ2-5, so the J assignment may be wrong. Input material: blood. This sequence was found in a middle-aged woman in good health. The CDR3: CVSSPLLRRDRTYQETQYF. The CDR3, as DNA: TGTGTCAGCAGCCCTCTATTGAGGCGGGACAGGACGTACCAAGAGACCCAGTACTTC.